This T cell receptor (beta chain) was recovered during a study of T cell responses to AZD1222 COVID-19 vaccine. The length of the CDR3 is 16 residues. Germline V CDR1 and CDR2: MDHEN, SYDVKM. Trimming took 5 bases from V and 5 from J; bases not matched to a gene: 13. TCRdb's table, derived via immunoSEQ multiplex PCR, lists solely in-frame clones and lacks some. The sample includes 210,000 or so clones, roughly 94% of them seen just once. With regard to this clone: Its cognate antigen is unknown.

Findings of the study overall: Donors were mostly white British, more females; clonal diversity possibly underestimated.

The TCR originated in an adult who received the MenACWY meningococcal vaccine as a control. The chain joins TRBV28 to TRBJ2-5; 8 nucleotides align to TRBD1. The source was peripheral blood, collected 28 days after the second dose of the MenACWY control vaccine. In DNA form, the CDR3 reads TGTGCCAGCAGTGCCCCGGGACAGGAACACGGGGAGACCCAGTACTTC. Translation: CASSAPGQEHGETQYF.